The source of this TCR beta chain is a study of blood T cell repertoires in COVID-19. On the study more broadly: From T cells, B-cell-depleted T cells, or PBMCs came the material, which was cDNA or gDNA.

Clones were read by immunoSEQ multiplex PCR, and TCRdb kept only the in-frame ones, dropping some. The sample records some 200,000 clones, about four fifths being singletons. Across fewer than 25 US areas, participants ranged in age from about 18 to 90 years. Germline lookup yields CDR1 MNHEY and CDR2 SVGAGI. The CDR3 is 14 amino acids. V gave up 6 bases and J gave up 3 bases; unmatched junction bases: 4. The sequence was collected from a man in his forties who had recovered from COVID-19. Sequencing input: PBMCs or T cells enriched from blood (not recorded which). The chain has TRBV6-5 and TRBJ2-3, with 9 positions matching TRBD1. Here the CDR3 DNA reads TGTGCCAGCAGCAGGACAGGGGTGACAGATACGCAGTATTTT. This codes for CASSRTGVTDTQYF.